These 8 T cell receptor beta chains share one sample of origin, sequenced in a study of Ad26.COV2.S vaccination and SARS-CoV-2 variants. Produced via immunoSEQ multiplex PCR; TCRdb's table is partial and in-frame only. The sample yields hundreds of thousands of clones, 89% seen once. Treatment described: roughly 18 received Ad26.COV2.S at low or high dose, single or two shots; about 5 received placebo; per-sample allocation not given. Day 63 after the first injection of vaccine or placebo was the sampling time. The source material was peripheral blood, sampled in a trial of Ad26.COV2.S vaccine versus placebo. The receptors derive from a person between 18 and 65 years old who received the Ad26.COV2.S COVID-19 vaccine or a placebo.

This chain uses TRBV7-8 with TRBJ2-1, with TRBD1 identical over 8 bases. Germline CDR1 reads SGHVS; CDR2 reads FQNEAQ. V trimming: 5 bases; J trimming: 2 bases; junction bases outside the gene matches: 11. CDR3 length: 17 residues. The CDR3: CASSPAATGETYNEQFF. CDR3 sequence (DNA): TGTGCCAGCAGCCCAGCCGCGACAGGGGAAACCTACAATGAGCAGTTCTTC.

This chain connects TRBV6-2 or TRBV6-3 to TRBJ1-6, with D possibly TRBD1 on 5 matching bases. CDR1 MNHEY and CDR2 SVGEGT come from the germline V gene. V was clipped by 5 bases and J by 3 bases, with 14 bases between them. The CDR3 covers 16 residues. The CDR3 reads CASSPEGAFYNSPLHF. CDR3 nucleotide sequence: TGTGCCAGCAGTCCGGAAGGGGCGTTCTATAATTCACCCCTCCACTTT.

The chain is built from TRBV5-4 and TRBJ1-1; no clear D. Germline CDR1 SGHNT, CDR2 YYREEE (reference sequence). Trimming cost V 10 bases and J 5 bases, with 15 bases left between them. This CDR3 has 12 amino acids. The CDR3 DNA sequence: TGTGCCGGCCATGGGGAGGGAACTGAAGCTTTCTTT. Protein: CAGHGEGTEAFF.

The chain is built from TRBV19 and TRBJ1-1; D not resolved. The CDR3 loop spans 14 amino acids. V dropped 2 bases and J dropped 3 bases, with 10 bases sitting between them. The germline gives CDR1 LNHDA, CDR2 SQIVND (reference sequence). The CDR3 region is CASSISAVYTEAFF. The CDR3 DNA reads TGTGCCAGTAGTATATCGGCGGTTTACACTGAAGCTTTCTTT.

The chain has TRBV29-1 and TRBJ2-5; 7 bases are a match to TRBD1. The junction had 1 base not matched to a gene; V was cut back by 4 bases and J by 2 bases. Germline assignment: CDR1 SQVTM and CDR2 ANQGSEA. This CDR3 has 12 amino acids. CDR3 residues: CSVAQGQETQYF. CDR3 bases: TGCAGCGTTGCACAGGGGCAAGAGACCCAGTACTTC.

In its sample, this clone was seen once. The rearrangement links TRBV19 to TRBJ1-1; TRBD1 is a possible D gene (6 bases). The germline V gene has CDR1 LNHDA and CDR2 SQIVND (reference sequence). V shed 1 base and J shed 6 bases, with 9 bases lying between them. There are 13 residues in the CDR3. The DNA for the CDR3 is TGTGCCAGTAGTATAGGGGGGCGAGCTGAAGCTTTCTTT. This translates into CASSIGGRAEAFF.

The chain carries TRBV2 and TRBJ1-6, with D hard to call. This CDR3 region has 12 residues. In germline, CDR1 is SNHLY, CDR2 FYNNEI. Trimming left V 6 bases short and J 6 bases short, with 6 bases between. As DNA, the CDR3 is TGTGCCAGCAGGGACCCTAATTCACCCCTCCACTTT. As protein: CASRDPNSPLHF.

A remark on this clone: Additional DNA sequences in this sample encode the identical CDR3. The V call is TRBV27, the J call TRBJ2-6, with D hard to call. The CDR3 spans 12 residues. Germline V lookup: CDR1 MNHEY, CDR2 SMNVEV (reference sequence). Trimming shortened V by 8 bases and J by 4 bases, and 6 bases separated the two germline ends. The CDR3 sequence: CASSSGANVLTF. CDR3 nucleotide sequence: TGTGCCAGCTCGAGCGGGGCCAACGTCCTGACTTTC.